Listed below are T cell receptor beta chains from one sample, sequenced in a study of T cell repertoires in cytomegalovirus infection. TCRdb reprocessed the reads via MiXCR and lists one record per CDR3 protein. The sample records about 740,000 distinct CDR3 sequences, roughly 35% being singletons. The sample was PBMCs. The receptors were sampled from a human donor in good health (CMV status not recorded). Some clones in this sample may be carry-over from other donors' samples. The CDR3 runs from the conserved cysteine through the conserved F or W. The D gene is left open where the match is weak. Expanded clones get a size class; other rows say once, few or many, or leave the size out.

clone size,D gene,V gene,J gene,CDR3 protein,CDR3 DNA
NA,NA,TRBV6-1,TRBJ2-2,CASDERNTGELFF,TGTGCCAGCGATGAGAGAAACACCGGGGAGCTGTTTTTT
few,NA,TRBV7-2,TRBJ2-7,CASSLTGFYEQYF,TGTGCCAGCAGCTTGACAGGATTCTACGAGCAGTACTTC
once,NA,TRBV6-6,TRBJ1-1,CASSFGINTEAFF,TGTGCCAGCAGTTTCGGGATTAACACTGAAGCTTTCTTT
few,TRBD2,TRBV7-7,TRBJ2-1,CASSLGPPGLAGGPNEQFF,TGTGCTAGCAGCTTAGGCCCTCCTGGACTAGCGGGAGGGCCGAATGAGCAGTTCTTC
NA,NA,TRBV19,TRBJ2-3,CASSISGGDTQYF,TGTGCCAGTAGTATTTCTGGCGGAGATACGCAGTATTTT
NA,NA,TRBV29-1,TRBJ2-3,CSADTDSSTETQYF,TGCAGCGCCGACACGGACAGCAGCACAGAGACGCAGTATTTT
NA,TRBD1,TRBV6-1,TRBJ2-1,CASSAGTGPAVFGNEQFF,TGTGCCAGCAGCGCCGGGACAGGGCCTGCGGTCTTCGGCAATGAGCAGTTCTTC
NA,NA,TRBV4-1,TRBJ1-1,CASSQAPIEADTEAFF,TGTGCCAGCAGCCAAGCCCCGATAGAGGCGGACACTGAAGCTTTCTTT
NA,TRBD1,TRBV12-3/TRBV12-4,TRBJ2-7,CASSLSGQIYEQYF,TGTGCCAGCAGCCTTTCGGGACAGATTTACGAGCAGTACTTC
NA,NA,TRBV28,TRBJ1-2,CASSFRVRGYGYTF,TGTGCCAGCAGTTTTCGGGTTCGTGGCTATGGCTACACCTTC
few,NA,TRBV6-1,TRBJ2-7,CASSRTKGGEQYF,TGTGCCAGCAGCCGGACCAAGGGGGGCGAGCAGTACTTC
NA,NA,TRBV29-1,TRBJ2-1,CSVSTSRGYNEQFF,TGCAGCGTATCGACTAGCAGGGGCTACAATGAGCAGTTCTTC
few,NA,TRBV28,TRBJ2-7,CASTSGNEQYF,TGTGCCAGCACGTCGGGGAACGAGCAGTACTTC
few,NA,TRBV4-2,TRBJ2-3,CASSKTGTTDTQYF,TGTGCCAGCAGCAAGACCGGGACCACAGATACGCAGTATTTT
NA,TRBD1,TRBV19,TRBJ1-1,CASSFPGTGGFRTEAFF,TGTGCCAGTAGTTTTCCCGGGACAGGGGGTTTTCGGACTGAAGCTTTCTTT
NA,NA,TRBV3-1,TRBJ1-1,CASSQDLLTGGAFF,TGTGCCAGCAGCCAAGACCTTTTAACGGGGGGAGCTTTCTTT
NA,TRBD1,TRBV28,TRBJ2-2,CAGTGRTGELFF,TGTGCCGGGACAGGGCGCACCGGGGAGCTGTTTTTT
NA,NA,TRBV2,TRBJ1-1,CATPAQAGEMNTEAFF,TGTGCCACCCCCGCCCAGGCAGGCGAGATGAACACTGAAGCTTTCTTT
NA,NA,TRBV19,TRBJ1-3,CASTTDLHSGNTIYF,TGTGCCAGTACCACGGATCTGCACTCTGGAAACACCATATATTTT
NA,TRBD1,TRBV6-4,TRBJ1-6,CASSVDRGESPLHF,TGTGCCAGCAGCGTGGACAGGGGAGAATCACCCCTCCACTTT
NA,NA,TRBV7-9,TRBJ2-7,CASSLAKGEGYEQYF,TGTGCCAGCAGCTTAGCGAAAGGGGAAGGCTACGAGCAGTACTTC
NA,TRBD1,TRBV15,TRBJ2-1,CATRTGGSYNEQFF,TGTGCCACCAGGACAGGGGGGTCCTACAATGAGCAGTTCTTC
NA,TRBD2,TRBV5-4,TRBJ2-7,CASSTFPLAEGAYEQYF,TGTGCCAGCAGCACGTTCCCTCTAGCGGAGGGCGCCTACGAGCAGTACTTC
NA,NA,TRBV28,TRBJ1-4,CASSFDSGVGEKLFF,TGTGCCAGCAGTTTTGATTCAGGGGTCGGAGAAAAACTGTTTTTT
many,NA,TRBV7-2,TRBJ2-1,CASSLSEYNNEQFF,TGTGCCAGCAGCTTGAGTGAATACAACAATGAGCAGTTCTTC
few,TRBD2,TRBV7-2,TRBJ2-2,CASSPGTSGQGELFF,TGTGCCAGCAGCCCGGGGACTAGCGGCCAGGGAGAGCTGTTTTTT
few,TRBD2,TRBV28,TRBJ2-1,CASSRTSAGRNEQFF,TGTGCCAGCAGTCGTACTAGCGCGGGACGCAATGAGCAGTTCTTC
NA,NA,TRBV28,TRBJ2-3,CDSNFREEPDTQYF,TGTGACAGCAATTTCCGAGAGGAGCCAGATACGCAGTATTTT
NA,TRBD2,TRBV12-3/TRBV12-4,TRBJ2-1,CASSFLRGVPDEQFF,TGTGCCAGCAGTTTCTTGCGGGGGGTCCCCGATGAGCAGTTCTTC
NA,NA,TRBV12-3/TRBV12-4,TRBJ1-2,CASSANIGYTF,TGTGCCAGCAGTGCCAATATCGGCTACACCTTC
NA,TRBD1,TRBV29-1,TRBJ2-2,CSVREGGVGTGELFF,TGCAGCGTGAGGGAAGGGGGCGTCGGCACCGGGGAGCTGTTTTTT
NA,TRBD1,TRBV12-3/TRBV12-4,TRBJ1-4,CASGRQGANEKLFF,TGTGCCAGCGGCCGGCAGGGGGCTAATGAAAAACTGTTTTTT
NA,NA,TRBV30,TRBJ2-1,CAWSTYSTNEQFF,TGTGCCTGGAGCACCTACAGTACCAATGAGCAGTTCTTC
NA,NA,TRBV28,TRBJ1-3,CASSLRGLLGNTIYF,TGTGCCAGCAGCCTCAGGGGTTTACTTGGAAACACCATATATTTT
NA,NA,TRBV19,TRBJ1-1,CASSISPRQNTEAFF,TGTGCCAGTAGTATTTCCCCGCGACAGAACACTGAAGCTTTCTTT